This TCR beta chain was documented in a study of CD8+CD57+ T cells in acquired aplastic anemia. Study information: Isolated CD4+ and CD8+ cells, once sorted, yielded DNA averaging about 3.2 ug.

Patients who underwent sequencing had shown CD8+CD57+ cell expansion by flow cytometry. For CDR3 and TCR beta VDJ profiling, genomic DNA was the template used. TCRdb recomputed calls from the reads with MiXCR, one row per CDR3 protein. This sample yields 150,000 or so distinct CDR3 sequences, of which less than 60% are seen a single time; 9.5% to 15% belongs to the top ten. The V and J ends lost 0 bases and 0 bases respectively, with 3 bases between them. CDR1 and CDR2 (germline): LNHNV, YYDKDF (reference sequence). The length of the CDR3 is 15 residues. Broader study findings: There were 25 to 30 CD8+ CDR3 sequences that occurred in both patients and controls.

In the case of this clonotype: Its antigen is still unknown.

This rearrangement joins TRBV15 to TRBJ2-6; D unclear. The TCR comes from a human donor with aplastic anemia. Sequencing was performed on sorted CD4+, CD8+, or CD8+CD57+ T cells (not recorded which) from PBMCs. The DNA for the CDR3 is TGTGCCACCAGCAGAGACAACTCTGGGGCCAACGTCCTGACTTTC. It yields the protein CATSRDNSGANVLTF. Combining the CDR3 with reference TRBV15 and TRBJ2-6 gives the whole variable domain DAMVIQNPRYQVTQFGKPVTLSCSQTLNHNVMYWYQQKSSQAPKLLFHYYDKDFNNEADTPDNFQSRRPNTSFCFLDIRSPGLGDTAMYLCATSRDNSGANVLTFGAGSRLTVL.